The entry below gives a single T cell receptor beta chain sequence along with its context. The target antigen is unknown. These data are taken from a study of CD8+CD57+ T cells in acquired aplastic anemia. The germline V gene has CDR1 SGDLS and CDR2 YYNGEE. This CDR3 comprises 15 residues. V lost 0 bases and J 15 bases, leaving 21 bases between the germline ends. Patients who underwent sequencing had shown CD8+CD57+ cell expansion by flow cytometry. Patients, without exception, had severe acquired aplastic anemia. Sampling of blood occurred while the patients had still received no therapy. General study findings and limits: Roughly 29 was the count of CD8+ CDR3 sequences that patients shared with controls.

TCR beta VDJ and CDR3 were profiled, and genomic DNA was the template. MiXCR was run by TCRdb on the reads, yielding one entry per CDR3 protein. The data show roughly 250,000 distinct CDR3 sequences, 82% seen once. V usage is TRBV9 and J usage is TRBJ2-2; the D is unclear. The receptor was derived from a human donor with aplastic anemia. The sample comprised sorted CD4+, CD8+, or CD8+CD57+ T cells (not recorded which) from PBMCs. In DNA form, the CDR3 reads TGTGCCAGCAGCGTAGGGGGTGAAAAACTGTGGTTTGTGTTTTTT. The encoded protein is CASSVGGEKLWFVFF.